A selection of T cell receptor beta chains follows, all from one sample in a study of T cell responses to AZD1222 COVID-19 vaccine. Assay: immunoSEQ multiplex PCR; the TCRdb copy retains only in-frame clones and omits some. The sample records about 130,000 clones, about 85% being singletons. Material: peripheral blood, obtained on day 0 of AZD1222 vaccination. These receptors were taken from an adult in good health. Both conserved end residues are part of each CDR3. The order of the fields is D gene, clone size, V gene, J gene, CDR3 DNA, CDR3 protein. The D gene is left open where the match is weak. Some rows mark clone size as missing; the rest say once, few, many or name a class of expanded clone.

>TRBD2|once|TRBV28|TRBJ2-1
TGTGCCAGCATTGTAGCGGGAGGGGTCGGTGAGCAGTTCTTC
CASIVAGGVGEQFF
>TRBD1|-|TRBV7-3|TRBJ2-2
TGTGCCAGCAGCTCCACAGGGGGAACCCCAACCGGGGAGCTGTTTTTT
CASSSTGGTPTGELFF
>TRBD1|once|TRBV7-8|TRBJ1-5
TGTGCCAGCAGCCCCTCCCGGGACAGGATTAATCAGCCCCAGCATTTT
CASSPSRDRINQPQHF
>TRBD2|-|TRBV4-1|TRBJ2-7
TGCGCCAGCAGCCGGACTAGCGACAGCTCCTACGAGCAGTACTTC
CASSRTSDSSYEQYF
>-|once|TRBV28|TRBJ1-2
TGTGCCAGCATAGCTGGAGCTAACTATGGCTACACCTTC
CASIAGANYGYTF
>TRBD2|-|TRBV5-1|TRBJ2-7
TGCGCCAGCAGCTGGGGACTACCCTACGAGCAGTACTTC
CASSWGLPYEQYF
>TRBD2|-|TRBV11-3|TRBJ2-5
TGTGCCAGCGCGAAGGGCGAGACTAGCGGCCAAGAGACCCAGTACTTC
CASAKGETSGQETQYF
>-|-|TRBV9|TRBJ1-2
TGTGCCAGCAGCGGCCAGGCGGGGGCAGATTATGGCTACACCTTC
CASSGQAGADYGYTF
>-|-|TRBV28|TRBJ2-7
TGTGCCAGCAGCAACCGCGTCAGGGATGCGCCCGAGCAGTACTTC
CASSNRVRDAPEQYF
>-|-|TRBV12-3/TRBV12-4|TRBJ1-1
TGTGCCAGCAGTATCCGGACTGAAGCTTTCTTT
CASSIRTEAFF
>TRBD1|-|TRBV19|TRBJ1-2
TGTGCCAGTAGTAGGGACAGCGATCGTAACTATGGCTACACCTTC
CASSRDSDRNYGYTF
>-|-|TRBV30|TRBJ2-1
TGTGCCTGGAGCTTCAACGAATATGAGCAGTTCTTC
CAWSFNEYEQFF
>TRBD1|-|TRBV5-1|TRBJ1-5
TGCGCCAGCAGCTTGGATTGGACAGGGGTACCCCAGCATTTT
CASSLDWTGVPQHF
>-|-|TRBV12-5|TRBJ2-7
TGTGCTAGTGGTTTGGACGTGGGCTACGAGCAGTACTTC
CASGLDVGYEQYF
>-|-|TRBV18|TRBJ1-1
TGTGCCAGCTCACCGGAGGGCCAGAACACTGAAGCTTTCTTT
CASSPEGQNTEAFF